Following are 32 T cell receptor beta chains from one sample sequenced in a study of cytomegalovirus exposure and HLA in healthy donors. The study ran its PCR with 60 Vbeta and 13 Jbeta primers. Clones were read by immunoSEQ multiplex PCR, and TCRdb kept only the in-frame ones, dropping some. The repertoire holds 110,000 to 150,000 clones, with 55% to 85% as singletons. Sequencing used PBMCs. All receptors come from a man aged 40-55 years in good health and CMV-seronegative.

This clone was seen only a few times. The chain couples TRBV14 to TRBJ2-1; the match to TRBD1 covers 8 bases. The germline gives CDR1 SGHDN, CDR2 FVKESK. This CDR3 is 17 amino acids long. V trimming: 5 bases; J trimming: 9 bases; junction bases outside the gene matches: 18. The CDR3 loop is CASSVRQGIFLAAEQFF. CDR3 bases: TGTGCCAGCAGCGTTCGACAGGGGATATTTCTAGCTGCTGAGCAGTTCTTC.

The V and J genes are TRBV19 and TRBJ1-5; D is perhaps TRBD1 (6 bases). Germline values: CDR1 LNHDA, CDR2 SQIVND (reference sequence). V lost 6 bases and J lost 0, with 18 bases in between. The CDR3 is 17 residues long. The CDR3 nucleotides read TGTGCCAGTAGCATGGGGAGGGGAGGGGGTAGCAATCAGCCCCAGCATTTT. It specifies CASSMGRGGGSNQPQHF.

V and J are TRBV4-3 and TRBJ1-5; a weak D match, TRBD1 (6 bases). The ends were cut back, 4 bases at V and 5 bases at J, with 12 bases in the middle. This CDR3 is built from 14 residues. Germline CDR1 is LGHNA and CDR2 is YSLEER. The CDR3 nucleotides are TGCGCCAGCAGCCGAGGACAGTGGGATCAGCCCCAGCATTTT. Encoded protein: CASSRGQWDQPQHF.

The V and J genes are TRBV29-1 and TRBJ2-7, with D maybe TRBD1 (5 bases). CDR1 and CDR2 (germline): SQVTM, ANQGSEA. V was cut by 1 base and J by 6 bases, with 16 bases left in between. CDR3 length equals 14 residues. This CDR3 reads CSVEVGARPSEQYF. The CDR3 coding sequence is TGCAGCGTTGAAGTTGGGGCTCGGCCGTCCGAGCAGTACTTC.

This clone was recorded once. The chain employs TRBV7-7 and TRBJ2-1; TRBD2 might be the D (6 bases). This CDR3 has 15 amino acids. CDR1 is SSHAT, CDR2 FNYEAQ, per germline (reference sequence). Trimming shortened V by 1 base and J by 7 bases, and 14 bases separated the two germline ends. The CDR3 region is CASSLGLMRGNEQFF. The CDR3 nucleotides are TGTGCCAGCAGCTTAGGGTTGATGCGGGGAAATGAGCAGTTCTTC.

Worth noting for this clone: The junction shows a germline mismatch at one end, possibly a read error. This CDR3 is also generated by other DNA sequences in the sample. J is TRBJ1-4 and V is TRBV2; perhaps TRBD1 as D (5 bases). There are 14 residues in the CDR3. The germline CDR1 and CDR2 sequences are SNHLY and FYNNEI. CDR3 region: CASSEPGGNEKLFF. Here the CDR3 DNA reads TGCGCCAGCTCTGAACCCGGGGGTAATGAAAAACTGTTTTTT.

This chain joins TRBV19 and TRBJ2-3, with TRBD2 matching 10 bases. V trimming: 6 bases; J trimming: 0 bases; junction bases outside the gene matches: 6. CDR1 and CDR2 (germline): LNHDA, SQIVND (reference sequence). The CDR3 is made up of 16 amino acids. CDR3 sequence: CASSTSGNPSTDTQYF. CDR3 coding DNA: TGTGCCAGTAGCACTAGCGGGAATCCTAGCACAGATACGCAGTATTTT.

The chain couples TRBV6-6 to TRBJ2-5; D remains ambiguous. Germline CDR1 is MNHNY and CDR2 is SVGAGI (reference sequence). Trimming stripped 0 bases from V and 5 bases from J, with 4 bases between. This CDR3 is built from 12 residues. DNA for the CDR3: TGTGCCAGCAGTTACTCGAGTGAGACCCAGTACTTC. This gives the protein CASSYSSETQYF.

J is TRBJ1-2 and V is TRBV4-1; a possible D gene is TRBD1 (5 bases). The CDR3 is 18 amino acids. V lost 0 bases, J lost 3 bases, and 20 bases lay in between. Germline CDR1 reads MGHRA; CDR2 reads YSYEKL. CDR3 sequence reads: CASSQDKVGRVYDYGYTF. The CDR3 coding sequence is TGCGCCAGCAGCCAAGATAAGGTCGGCAGGGTGTATGACTATGGCTACACCTTC.

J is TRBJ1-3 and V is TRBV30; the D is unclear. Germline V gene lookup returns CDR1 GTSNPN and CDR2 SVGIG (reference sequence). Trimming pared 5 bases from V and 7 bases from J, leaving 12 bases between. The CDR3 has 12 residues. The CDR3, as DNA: TGTGCCTGGCGGGGTCTGGGCAACACCATATATTTT. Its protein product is CAWRGLGNTIYF. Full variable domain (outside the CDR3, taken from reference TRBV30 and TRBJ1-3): SQTIHQWPATLVQPVGSPLSLECTVEGTSNPNLYWYRQAAGRGLQLLFYSVGIGQISSEVPQNLSASRPQDRQFILSSKKLLLSDSGFYLCAWRGLGNTIYFGEGSWLTVV.

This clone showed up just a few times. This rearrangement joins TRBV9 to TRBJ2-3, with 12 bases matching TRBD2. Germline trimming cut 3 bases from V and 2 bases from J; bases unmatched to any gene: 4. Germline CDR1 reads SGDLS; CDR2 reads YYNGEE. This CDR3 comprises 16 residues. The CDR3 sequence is CASSGLAGDLTDTQYF. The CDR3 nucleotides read TGTGCCAGCAGCGGACTAGCGGGGGACCTCACAGATACGCAGTATTTT. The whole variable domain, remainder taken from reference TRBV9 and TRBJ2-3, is DSGVTQTPKHLITATGQRVTLRCSPRSGDLSVYWYQQSLDQGLQFLIQYYNGEERAKGNILERFSAQQFPDLHSELNLSSLELGDSALYFCASSGLAGDLTDTQYFGPGTRLTVL.

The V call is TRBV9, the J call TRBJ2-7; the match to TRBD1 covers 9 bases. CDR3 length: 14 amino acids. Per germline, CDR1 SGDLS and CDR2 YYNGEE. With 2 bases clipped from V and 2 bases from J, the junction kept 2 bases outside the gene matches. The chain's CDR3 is CASSVRTGAYEQYF. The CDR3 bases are TGTGCCAGCAGCGTCCGGACAGGGGCCTACGAGCAGTACTTC.

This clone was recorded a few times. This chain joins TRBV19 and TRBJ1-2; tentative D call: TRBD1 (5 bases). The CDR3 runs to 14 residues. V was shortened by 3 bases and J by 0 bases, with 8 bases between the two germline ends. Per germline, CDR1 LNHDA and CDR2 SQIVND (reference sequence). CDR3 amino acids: CASSIRQSNYGYTF. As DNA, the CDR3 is TGTGCCAGTAGTATCAGACAGTCTAACTATGGCTACACCTTC.

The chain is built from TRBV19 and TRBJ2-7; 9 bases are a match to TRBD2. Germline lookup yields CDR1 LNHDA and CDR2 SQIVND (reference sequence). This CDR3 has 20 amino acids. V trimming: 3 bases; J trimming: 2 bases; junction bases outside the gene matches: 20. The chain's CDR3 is CASSMPLGSGGALNAYEQYF. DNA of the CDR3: TGTGCCAGTAGTATGCCCCTGGGTAGCGGGGGAGCCCTCAACGCCTACGAGCAGTACTTC.

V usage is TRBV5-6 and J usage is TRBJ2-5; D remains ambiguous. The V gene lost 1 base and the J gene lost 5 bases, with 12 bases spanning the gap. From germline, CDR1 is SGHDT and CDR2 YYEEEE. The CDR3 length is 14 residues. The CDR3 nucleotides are TGTGCCAGCAGCTTGCTACGAGTGTGGGAGACCCAGTACTTC. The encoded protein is CASSLLRVWETQYF. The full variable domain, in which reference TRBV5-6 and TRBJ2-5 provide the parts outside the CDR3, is DAGVTQSPTHLIKTRGQQVTLRCSPKSGHDTVSWYQQALGQGPQFIFQYYEEEERQRGNFPDRFSGHQFPNYSSELNVNALLLGDSALYLCASSLLRVWETQYFGPGTRLLVL.

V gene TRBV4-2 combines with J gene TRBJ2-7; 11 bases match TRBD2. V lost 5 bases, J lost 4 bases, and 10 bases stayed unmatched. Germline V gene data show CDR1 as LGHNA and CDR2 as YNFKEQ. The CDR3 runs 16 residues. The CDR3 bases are TGTGCCAGCAGCTACGGGTTAGCGGGGGGGCGTTACGAGCAGTACTTC. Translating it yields CASSYGLAGGRYEQYF.

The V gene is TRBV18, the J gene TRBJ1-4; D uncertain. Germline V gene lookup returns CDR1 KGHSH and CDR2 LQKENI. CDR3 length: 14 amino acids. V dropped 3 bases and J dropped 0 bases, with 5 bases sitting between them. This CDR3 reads CASSPETTNEKLFF. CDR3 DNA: TGTGCCAGCTCACCGGAGACAACTAATGAAAAACTGTTTTTT. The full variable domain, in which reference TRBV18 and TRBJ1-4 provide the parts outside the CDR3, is NAGVMQNPRHLVRRRGQEARLRCSPMKGHSHVYWYRQLPEEGLKFMVYLQKENIIDESGMPKERFSAEFPKEGPSILRIQQVVRGDSAAYFCASSPETTNEKLFFGSGTQLSVL.

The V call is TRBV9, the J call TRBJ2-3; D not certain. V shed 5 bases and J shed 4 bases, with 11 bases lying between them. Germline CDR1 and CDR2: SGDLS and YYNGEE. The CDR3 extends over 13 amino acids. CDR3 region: CASSLSQADTQYF. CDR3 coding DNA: TGTGCCAGCAGTTTAAGTCAGGCAGATACGCAGTATTTT.

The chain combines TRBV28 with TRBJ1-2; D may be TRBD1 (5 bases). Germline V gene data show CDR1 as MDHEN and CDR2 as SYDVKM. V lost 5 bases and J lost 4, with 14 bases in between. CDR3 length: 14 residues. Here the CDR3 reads CASSEEAGSYGYTF. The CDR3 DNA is TGTGCCAGCAGTGAAGAGGCAGGGTCCTATGGCTACACCTTC.

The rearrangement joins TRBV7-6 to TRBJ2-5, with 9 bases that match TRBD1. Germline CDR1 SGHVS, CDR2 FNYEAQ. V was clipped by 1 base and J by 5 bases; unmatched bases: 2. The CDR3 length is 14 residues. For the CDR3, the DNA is TGTGCCAGCAGCTTAGGGACAGGGGCGGAGACCCAGTACTTC. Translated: CASSLGTGAETQYF.

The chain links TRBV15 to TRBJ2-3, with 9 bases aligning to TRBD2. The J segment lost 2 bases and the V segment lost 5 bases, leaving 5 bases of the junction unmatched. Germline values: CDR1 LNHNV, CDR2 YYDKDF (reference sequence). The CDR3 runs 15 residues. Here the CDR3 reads CATSSLAGTTDTQYF. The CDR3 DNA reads TGTGCCACCAGCTCGCTAGCGGGAACCACAGATACGCAGTATTTT.

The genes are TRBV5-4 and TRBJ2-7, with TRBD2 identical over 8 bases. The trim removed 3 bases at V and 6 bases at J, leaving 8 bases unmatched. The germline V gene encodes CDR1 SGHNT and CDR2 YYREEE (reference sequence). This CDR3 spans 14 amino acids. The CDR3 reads CASSYGPGGSEQYF. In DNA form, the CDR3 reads TGTGCCAGCAGCTATGGCCCGGGGGGGTCCGAGCAGTACTTC.

The CDR3 DNA follows: TGTGCCAGCAGCAAAGCGGGCGGCGATTGGGACAGAAGCTCCTACGAGCAGTACTTC. It yields the protein CASSKAGGDWDRSSYEQYF. The V and J genes are TRBV21-1 and TRBJ2-7; the table gives TRBD1 as D, unverified against the DNA. TRBV21-1 is tagged as a pseudogene. The CDR3 is made up of 19 amino acids.

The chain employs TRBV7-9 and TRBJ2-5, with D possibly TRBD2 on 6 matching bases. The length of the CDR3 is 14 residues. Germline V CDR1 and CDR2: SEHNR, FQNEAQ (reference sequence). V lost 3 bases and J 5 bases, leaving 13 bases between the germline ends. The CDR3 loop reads CASSFWGVQETQYF. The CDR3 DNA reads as TGTGCCAGCAGCTTCTGGGGGGTTCAGGAGACCCAGTACTTC.

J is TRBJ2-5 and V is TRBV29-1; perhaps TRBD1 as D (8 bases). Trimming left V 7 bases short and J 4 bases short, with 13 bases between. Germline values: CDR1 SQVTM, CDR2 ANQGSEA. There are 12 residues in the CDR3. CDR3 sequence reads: CSGNRGGETQYF. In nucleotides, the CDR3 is TGCAGCGGCAACAGGGGGGGAGAGACCCAGTACTTC.

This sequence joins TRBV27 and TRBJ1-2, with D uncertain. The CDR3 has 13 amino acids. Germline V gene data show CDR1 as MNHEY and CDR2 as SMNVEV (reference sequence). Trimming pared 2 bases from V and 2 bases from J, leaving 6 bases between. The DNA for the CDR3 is TGTGCCAGCAGTTTAGGCCAGAACTATGGCTACACCTTC. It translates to CASSLGQNYGYTF.

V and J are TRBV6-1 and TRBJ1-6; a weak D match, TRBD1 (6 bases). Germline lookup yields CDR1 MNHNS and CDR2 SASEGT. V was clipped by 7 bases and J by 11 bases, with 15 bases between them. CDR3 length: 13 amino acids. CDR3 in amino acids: CASNRDMDAPLHF. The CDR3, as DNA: TGTGCCAGCAACCGGGACATGGACGCACCCCTCCACTTT.

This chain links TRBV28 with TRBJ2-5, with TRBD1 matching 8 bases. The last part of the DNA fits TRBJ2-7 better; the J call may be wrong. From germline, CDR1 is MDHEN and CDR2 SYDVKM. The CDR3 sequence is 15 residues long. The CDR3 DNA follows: TGTGCCAGCAGTTTAATGGACAGGGATTTCTACGAGCAGTACTTC. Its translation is CASSLMDRDFYEQYF.

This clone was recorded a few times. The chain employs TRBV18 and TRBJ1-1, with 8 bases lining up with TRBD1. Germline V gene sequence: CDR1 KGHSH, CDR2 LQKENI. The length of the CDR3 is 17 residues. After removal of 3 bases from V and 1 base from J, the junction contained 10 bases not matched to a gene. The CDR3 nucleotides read TGTGCCAGCTCACCGAGCGGCAGGGGGCCCCCGAACACTGAAGCTTTCTTT. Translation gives CASSPSGRGPPNTEAFF.

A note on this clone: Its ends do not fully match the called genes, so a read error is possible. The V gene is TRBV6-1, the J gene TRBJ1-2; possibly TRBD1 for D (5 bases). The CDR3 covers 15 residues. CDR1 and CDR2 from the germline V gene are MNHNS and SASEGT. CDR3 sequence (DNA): TGTGCCAGCAAGTCGGGGGGTGAGGGCGCGGGTGGCTACCCCTTC. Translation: CASKSGGEGAGGYPF.

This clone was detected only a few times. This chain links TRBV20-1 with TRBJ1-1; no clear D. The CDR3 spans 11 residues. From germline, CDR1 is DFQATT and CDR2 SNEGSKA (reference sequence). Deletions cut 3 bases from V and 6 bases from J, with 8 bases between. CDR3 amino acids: CSARYGSEAFF. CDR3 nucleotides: TGCAGTGCTAGGTATGGCTCTGAAGCTTTCTTT.

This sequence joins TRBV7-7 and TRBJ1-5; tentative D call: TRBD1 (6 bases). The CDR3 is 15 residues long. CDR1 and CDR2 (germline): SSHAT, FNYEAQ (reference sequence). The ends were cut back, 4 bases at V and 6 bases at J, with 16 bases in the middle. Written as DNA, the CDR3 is TGTGCCAGCAGCTCCCACAGGGATAGGAGTCAGCCCCAGCATTTT. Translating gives CASSSHRDRSQPQHF.